The rows below give T cell receptor beta chains drawn from one sample of a study of blood T cell repertoires in COVID-19. The protocol was immunoSEQ multiplex PCR, while the TCRdb copy is restricted to in-frame clones and leaves out a portion. The data show tens of thousands of clones, with around 91% seen just once and more than 10% held by the top ten. Material for sequencing was peripheral blood. All receptors derive from a man between 70 and 80 years old with active or convalescent COVID-19. Both conserved end residues are part of each CDR3. Each record gives: J gene, V gene, clone size, D gene, CDR3 DNA, CDR3 protein. D genes are given only for firm matches. Rows may omit the clone size; those that give it use once, few, many or a size class.

J: TRBJ1-4; V: TRBV25-1; size: once; D: NA; DNA: TGTGCCAGCAGTGAGGGCGGGGGAGCTAATGAAAAACTGTTTTTT; CDR3: CASSEGGGANEKLFF
J: TRBJ1-5; V: TRBV27; size: few; D: NA; DNA: TGTGCCAGCAGTTCAAAAGTCAACTTCAATCAGCCCCAGCATTTT; CDR3: CASSSKVNFNQPQHF
J: TRBJ2-5; V: TRBV14; size: NA; D: NA; DNA: TGTGCCAGCAGCCAGTGGACAGACCAAGAGACCCAGTACTTC; CDR3: CASSQWTDQETQYF
J: TRBJ2-1; V: TRBV29-1; size: few; D: TRBD2; DNA: TGCAGCGATCTGACCGAGACTAGCGGTTACAATGAGCAGTTCTTC; CDR3: CSDLTETSGYNEQFF
J: TRBJ2-5; V: TRBV12-3/TRBV12-4; size: NA; D: NA; DNA: TGTGCCAGCAGTTCCGGGGGTCCAGAGACCCAGTACTTC; CDR3: CASSSGGPETQYF
J: TRBJ1-2; V: TRBV4-2; size: few; D: NA; DNA: TGTGCCAGCAGCCAAGGCGGGGCCCTCGAGGGCTACACCTTC; CDR3: CASSQGGALEGYTF
J: TRBJ1-5; V: TRBV2; size: NA; D: TRBD1; DNA: TGTGCCAGCAAACGGGACAGGGGGTATGAGGGCAATCAGCCCCAGCATTTT; CDR3: CASKRDRGYEGNQPQHF
J: TRBJ2-7; V: TRBV28; size: NA; D: NA; DNA: TGTGCCTCCCGATGGGGGGGCTCCTCCTACGAGCAGTACTTC; CDR3: CASRWGGSSYEQYF
J: TRBJ1-4; V: TRBV3-1/TRBV3-2; size: NA; D: NA; DNA: TGTGCCAGCAGCCGATCGGACATGTCGATCCCAACTAATGAAAAACTGTTTTTT; CDR3: CASSRSDMSIPTNEKLFF
J: TRBJ2-1; V: TRBV5-5; size: NA; D: TRBD1; DNA: TGTGCCAGCAGCATAGGACAGGGGGCTGTCTATGAGCAGTTCTTC; CDR3: CASSIGQGAVYEQFF
J: TRBJ1-2; V: TRBV6-4; size: NA; D: NA; DNA: TGTGCCAGCAGTGAAGCGGGATCCCTGAGGGGAGGCTACACCTTC; CDR3: CASSEAGSLRGGYTF
J: TRBJ2-1; V: TRBV7-2; size: NA; D: TRBD1; DNA: TGTGCCAGCAGCTTATGGAGACAGGGGGCCTCTGAGCAGTTCTTC; CDR3: CASSLWRQGASEQFF
J: TRBJ2-5; V: TRBV2; size: NA; D: TRBD2; DNA: TGTGCCAGCAGTGACAACGGGGGGGAGACCCAGTACTTC; CDR3: CASSDNGGETQYF
J: TRBJ1-2; V: TRBV6-2/TRBV6-3; size: NA; D: NA; DNA: TGTGCCAGCAGTTCCACCGACAGAGTATACGGCTACACCTTC; CDR3: CASSSTDRVYGYTF
J: TRBJ2-7; V: TRBV19; size: NA; D: TRBD1; DNA: TGTGCCAGTAGTATAAGGACAGGGGACCCCTACGAGCAGTACTTC; CDR3: CASSIRTGDPYEQYF
J: TRBJ2-7; V: TRBV7-2; size: NA; D: TRBD2; DNA: TGTGCCAGCAGCCTCGGACTAGCGGGGGGTGCAACAAGGTCCTACGAGCAGTACTTC; CDR3: CASSLGLAGGATRSYEQYF
J: TRBJ2-3; V: TRBV7-8; size: NA; D: NA; DNA: TGTGCCAGCACCCGCGGGCGCCGACAGGACACAGATACGCAGTATTTT; CDR3: CASTRGRRQDTDTQYF
J: TRBJ1-1; V: TRBV6-4; size: NA; D: NA; DNA: TGTGCCAGCAGTGGGGACATTTATACGAACACTGAAGCTTTCTTT; CDR3: CASSGDIYTNTEAFF
J: TRBJ2-1; V: TRBV11-2; size: once; D: TRBD1; DNA: TGTGCCAGCAGCCTAACGGGACAGGGGAAGATCAATGAGCAGTTCTTC; CDR3: CASSLTGQGKINEQFF
J: TRBJ2-3; V: TRBV21-1; size: NA; D: NA; DNA: TGTGCCAGCAGCCGCCACGGGGGGGGCACAGATACGCAGTATTTT; CDR3: CASSRHGGGTDTQYF
J: TRBJ1-1; V: TRBV7-2; size: NA; D: NA; DNA: TGTGCCAGCAGCTCTTTAAGGAGGGCGAACACTGAAGCTTTCTTT; CDR3: CASSSLRRANTEAFF
J: TRBJ1-1; V: TRBV5-5; size: NA; D: NA; DNA: TGTGCCAGCAGCATAAGTCTGGCTTACAAGAACACTGAAGCTTTCTTT; CDR3: CASSISLAYKNTEAFF
J: TRBJ2-2; V: TRBV7-2; size: NA; D: TRBD2; DNA: TGTGCCAGCAGCTACCAAACTAGCGGGGGAACCGGGGAGCTGTTTTTT; CDR3: CASSYQTSGGTGELFF
J: TRBJ1-1; V: TRBV7-3; size: NA; D: NA; DNA: TGTGCCAGCAGCCAGGCGCCGGACACTGAAGCTTTCTTT; CDR3: CASSQAPDTEAFF
J: TRBJ2-7; V: TRBV2; size: once; D: NA; DNA: TGTGCCAGCAGTTACGGGATACTTTACGAGCAGTACTTC; CDR3: CASSYGILYEQYF
J: TRBJ1-5; V: TRBV3-1/TRBV3-2; size: NA; D: NA; DNA: TGTGCCAGCAGCCAAGCGCATGGCGGGCAGCCCCAGCATTTT; CDR3: CASSQAHGGQPQHF
J: TRBJ2-1; V: TRBV5-1; size: NA; D: TRBD1; DNA: TGCGCCAGCAGCCGGGACAGGGGGTACAATGAGCAGTTCTTC; CDR3: CASSRDRGYNEQFF
J: TRBJ1-2; V: TRBV30; size: NA; D: TRBD1; DNA: TGTGCCTGGAGTGTAACTGGACAGGGGCATGGCTACACCTTC; CDR3: CAWSVTGQGHGYTF
J: TRBJ2-5; V: TRBV28; size: once; D: NA; DNA: TGTGCCAGCAGCCCACACGATAAAGAGACCCAGTACTTC; CDR3: CASSPHDKETQYF
J: TRBJ1-1; V: TRBV30; size: once; D: NA; DNA: TGTGCCTGGCAGACCCCCCGCGGAGCTTTCTTT; CDR3: CAWQTPRGAFF
J: TRBJ2-1; V: TRBV2; size: NA; D: NA; DNA: TGTGCCAGTCAAGAGGGCTACAATGAGCAGTTCTTC; CDR3: CASQEGYNEQFF
J: TRBJ2-5; V: TRBV18; size: NA; D: NA; DNA: TGTGCCAGCTCATACTCCCTCTACCAAGAGACCCAGTACTTC; CDR3: CASSYSLYQETQYF
J: TRBJ1-1; V: TRBV18; size: NA; D: NA; DNA: TGTGCCAGCTCACCAGGAGGGGACACTGAAGCTTTCTTT; CDR3: CASSPGGDTEAFF
J: TRBJ1-5; V: TRBV6-2/TRBV6-3; size: NA; D: TRBD1; DNA: TGTGCCAGCAGTGACAGGGGCAATCAGCCCCAGCATTTT; CDR3: CASSDRGNQPQHF
J: TRBJ1-6; V: TRBV3-1/TRBV3-2; size: NA; D: TRBD1; DNA: TGTGCCAGCAGCCTACAGGGGGGCTCCTATAATTCACCCCTCCACTTT; CDR3: CASSLQGGSYNSPLHF
J: TRBJ2-7; V: TRBV7-2; size: NA; D: TRBD1; DNA: TGTGCCAGCAGCCCCGGACAGGTTAGCTCCTACGAGCAGTACTTC; CDR3: CASSPGQVSSYEQYF
J: TRBJ1-2; V: TRBV5-8; size: NA; D: NA; DNA: TGTGCCAGCAGTTCAGGGTCTTATGGCTACACCTTC; CDR3: CASSSGSYGYTF
J: TRBJ1-1; V: TRBV6-2/TRBV6-3; size: NA; D: NA; DNA: TGTGCCAGCAGTTACTCTTCCGGAGAGTACACTGAAGCTTTCTTT; CDR3: CASSYSSGEYTEAFF
J: TRBJ1-3; V: TRBV5-4; size: NA; D: NA; DNA: TGTGCCAGCAGCTTGGTTAGGGCCGGGGCTGGAAACACCATATATTTT; CDR3: CASSLVRAGAGNTIYF
J: TRBJ2-1; V: TRBV24-1; size: NA; D: TRBD1; DNA: TGTGCCACCAGTGATTTTAAGGGACAGGGGAACAATGAGCAGTTCTTC; CDR3: CATSDFKGQGNNEQFF
J: TRBJ1-2; V: TRBV19; size: few; D: NA; DNA: TGTGCCAGTAGTATGAGACAGAACTATGGCTACACCTTC; CDR3: CASSMRQNYGYTF
J: TRBJ2-2; V: TRBV6-2/TRBV6-3; size: NA; D: NA; DNA: TGTGCCAGCAGTTACCCCAGGGGAAACACCGGGGAGCTGTTTTTT; CDR3: CASSYPRGNTGELFF